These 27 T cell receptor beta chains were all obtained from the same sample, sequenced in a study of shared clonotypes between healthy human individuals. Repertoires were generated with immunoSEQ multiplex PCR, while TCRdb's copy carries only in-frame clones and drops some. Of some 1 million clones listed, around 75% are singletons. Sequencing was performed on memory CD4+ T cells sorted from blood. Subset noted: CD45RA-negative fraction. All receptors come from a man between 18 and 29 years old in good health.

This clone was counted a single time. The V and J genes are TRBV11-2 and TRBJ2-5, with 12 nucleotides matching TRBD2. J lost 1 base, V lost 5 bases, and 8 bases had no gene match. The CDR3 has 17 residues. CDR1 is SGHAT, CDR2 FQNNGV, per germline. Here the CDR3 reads CASSQMRTSGIQETQYF. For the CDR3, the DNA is TGTGCCAGCAGCCAAATGAGGACTAGCGGGATCCAAGAGACCCAGTACTTC. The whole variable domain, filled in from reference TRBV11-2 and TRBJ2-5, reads EAGVAQSPRYKIIEKRQSVAFWCNPISGHATLYWYQQILGQGPKLLIQFQNNGVVDDSQLPKDRFSAERLKGVDSTLKIQPAKLEDSAVYLCASSQMRTSGIQETQYFGPGTRLLVL.

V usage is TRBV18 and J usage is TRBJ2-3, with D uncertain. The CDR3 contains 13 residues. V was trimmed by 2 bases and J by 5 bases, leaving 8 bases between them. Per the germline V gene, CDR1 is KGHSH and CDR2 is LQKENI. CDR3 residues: CASSPTIRDTQYF. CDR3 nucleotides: TGTGCCAGCTCACCAACCATCCGAGATACGCAGTATTTT.

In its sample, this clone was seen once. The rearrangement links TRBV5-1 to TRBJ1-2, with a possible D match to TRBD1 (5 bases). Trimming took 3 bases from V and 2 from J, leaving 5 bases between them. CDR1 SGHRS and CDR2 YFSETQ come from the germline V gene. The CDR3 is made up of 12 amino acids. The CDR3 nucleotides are TGCGCCAGCAGCTGGGACAACTATGGCTACACCTTC. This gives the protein CASSWDNYGYTF.

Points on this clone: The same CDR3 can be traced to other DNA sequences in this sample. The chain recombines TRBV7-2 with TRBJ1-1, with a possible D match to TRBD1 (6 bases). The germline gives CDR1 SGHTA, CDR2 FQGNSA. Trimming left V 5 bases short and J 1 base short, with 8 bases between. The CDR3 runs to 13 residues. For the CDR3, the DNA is TGTGCCAGCAGCCTACAGGGGAACACTGAAGCTTTCTTT. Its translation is CASSLQGNTEAFF.

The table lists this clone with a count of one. DNA of the CDR3: TGTGCCAGCAGACACGGCACAGATACGCAGTATTTT. Translated: CASRHGTDTQYF. The gene calls are TRBV7-8 and TRBJ2-3; D not resolved. The germline CDR1 and CDR2 sequences are SGHVS and FQNEAQ. Trimming cost V 6 bases and J 1 base, with 5 bases left between them. This CDR3 has 12 amino acids.

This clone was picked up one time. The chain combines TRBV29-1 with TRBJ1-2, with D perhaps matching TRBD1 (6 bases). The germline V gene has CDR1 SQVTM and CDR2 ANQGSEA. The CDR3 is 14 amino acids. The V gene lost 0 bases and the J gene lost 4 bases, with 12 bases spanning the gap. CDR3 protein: CSVEEGGTSYGYTF. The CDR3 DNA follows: TGCAGCGTTGAAGAGGGGGGCACTTCCTATGGCTACACCTTC.

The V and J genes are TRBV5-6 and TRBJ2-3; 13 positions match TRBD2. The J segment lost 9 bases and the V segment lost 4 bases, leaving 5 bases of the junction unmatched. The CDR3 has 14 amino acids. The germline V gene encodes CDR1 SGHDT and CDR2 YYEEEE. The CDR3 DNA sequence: TGTGCCAGCAGCCTGGGACTAGCGGGAAGGACGCAGTATTTT. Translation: CASSLGLAGRTQYF.

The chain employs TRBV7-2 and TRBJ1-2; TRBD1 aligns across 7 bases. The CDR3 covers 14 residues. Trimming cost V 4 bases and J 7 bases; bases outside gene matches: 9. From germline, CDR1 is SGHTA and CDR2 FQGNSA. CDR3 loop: CASSSIRGPGGYTF. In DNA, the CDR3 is TGTGCCAGCAGCTCCATTAGGGGGCCTGGTGGCTACACCTTC.

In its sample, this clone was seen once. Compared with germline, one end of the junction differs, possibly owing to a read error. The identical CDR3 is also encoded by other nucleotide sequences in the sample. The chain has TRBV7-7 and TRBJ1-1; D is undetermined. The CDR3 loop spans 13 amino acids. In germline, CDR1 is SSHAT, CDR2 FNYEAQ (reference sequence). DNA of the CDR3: TGTGCTAGCAGCTTAACCCCGAACACTGAAGCTTTCTTT. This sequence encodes CASSLTPNTEAFF.

The CDR3 here is CASSGLGGVNQPQHF. The CDR3 bases are TGTGCCAGCAGTGGTCTTGGAGGAGTCAATCAGCCCCAGCATTTT. V gene TRBV6-1 combines with J gene TRBJ1-5, with no clear D. Germline CDR1 and CDR2: MNHNS and SASEGT. The CDR3 totals 15 residues. Trimming removed 4 bases from V and 3 bases from J, with 13 bases in between.

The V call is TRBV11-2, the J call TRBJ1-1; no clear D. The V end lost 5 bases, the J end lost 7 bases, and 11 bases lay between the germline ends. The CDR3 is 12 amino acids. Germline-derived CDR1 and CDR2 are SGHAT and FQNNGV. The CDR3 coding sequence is TGTGCCAGCAGCCCACCTACTGGTGAAGCTTTCTTT. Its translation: CASSPPTGEAFF.

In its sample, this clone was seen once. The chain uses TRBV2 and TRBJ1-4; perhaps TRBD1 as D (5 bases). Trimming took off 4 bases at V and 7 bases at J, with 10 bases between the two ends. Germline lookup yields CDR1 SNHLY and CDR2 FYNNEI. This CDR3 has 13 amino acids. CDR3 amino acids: CASSVGTVEKLFF. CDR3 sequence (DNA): TGTGCCAGCAGTGTGGGGACCGTTGAAAAACTGTTTTTT.

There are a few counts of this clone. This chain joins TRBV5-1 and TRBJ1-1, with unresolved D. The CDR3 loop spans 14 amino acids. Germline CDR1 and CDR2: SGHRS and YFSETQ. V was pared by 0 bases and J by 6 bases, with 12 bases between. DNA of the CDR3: TGCGCCAGCAGCTTGGATGGTAGGCCCGCTGAAGCTTTCTTT. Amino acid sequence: CASSLDGRPAEAFF.

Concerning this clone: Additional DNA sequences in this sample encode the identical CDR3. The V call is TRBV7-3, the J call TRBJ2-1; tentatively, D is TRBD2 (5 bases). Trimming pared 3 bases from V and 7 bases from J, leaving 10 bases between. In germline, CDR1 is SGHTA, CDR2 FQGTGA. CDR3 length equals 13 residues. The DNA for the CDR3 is TGTGCCAGCAGCTTGGGAGAGGTGAATGAGCAGTTCTTC. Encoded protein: CASSLGEVNEQFF. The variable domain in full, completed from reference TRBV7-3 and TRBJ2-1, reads GAGVSQTPSNKVTEKGKYVELRCDPISGHTALYWYRQSLGQGPEFLIYFQGTGAADDSGLPNDRFFAVRPEGSVSTLKIQRTERGDSAVYLCASSLGEVNEQFFGPGTRLTVL.

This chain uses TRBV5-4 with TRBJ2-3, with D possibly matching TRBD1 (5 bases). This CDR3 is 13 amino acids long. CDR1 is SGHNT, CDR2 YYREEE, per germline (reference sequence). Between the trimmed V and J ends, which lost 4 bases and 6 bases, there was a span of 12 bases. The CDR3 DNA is TGTGCCAGCAGCGCCCAGGGCAGGGATACGCAGTATTTT. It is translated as CASSAQGRDTQYF.

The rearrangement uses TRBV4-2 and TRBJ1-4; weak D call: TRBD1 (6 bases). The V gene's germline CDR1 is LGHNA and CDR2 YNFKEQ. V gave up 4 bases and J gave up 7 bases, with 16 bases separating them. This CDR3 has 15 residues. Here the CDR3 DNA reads TGTGCCAGCAGCCCTCTCTCGGGGACACCTGAAAAACTGTTTTTT. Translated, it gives CASSPLSGTPEKLFF.

This chain's CDR3 is CASSPDRGAREQYF. The CDR3 DNA sequence: TGTGCCAGCAGTCCCGACAGGGGGGCACGCGAGCAGTACTTC. This chain uses TRBV2 with TRBJ2-7, with TRBD1 matching over 9 bases. J was trimmed by 6 bases and V by 5 bases; bases with no gene match: 8. Germline V gene lookup returns CDR1 SNHLY and CDR2 FYNNEI. CDR3 length: 14 residues.

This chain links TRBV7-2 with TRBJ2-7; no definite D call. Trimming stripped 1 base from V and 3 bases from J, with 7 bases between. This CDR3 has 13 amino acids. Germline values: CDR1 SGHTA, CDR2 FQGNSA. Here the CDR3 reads CASSLGALYEQYF. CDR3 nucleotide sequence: TGTGCCAGCAGCTTAGGGGCACTCTACGAGCAGTACTTC.

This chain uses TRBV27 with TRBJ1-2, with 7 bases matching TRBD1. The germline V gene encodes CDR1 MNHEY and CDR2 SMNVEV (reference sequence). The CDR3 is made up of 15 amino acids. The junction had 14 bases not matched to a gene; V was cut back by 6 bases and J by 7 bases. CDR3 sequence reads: CASRTLQGWQAGYTF. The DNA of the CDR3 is TGTGCCAGCAGGACTTTACAGGGGTGGCAGGCTGGCTACACCTTC.

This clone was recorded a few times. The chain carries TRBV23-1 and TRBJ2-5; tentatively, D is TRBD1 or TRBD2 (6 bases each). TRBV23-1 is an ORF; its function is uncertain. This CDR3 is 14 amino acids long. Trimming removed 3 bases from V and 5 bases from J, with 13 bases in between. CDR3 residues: CASSHRRGSETQYF. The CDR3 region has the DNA TGCGCCAGCAGTCATCGGAGGGGGTCCGAGACCCAGTACTTC.

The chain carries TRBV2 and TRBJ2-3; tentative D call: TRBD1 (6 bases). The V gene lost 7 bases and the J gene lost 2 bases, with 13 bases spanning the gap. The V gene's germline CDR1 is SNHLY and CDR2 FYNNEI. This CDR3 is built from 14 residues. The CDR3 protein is CASNQGPPTDTQYF. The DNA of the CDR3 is TGTGCCAGCAACCAGGGGCCGCCCACAGATACGCAGTATTTT.

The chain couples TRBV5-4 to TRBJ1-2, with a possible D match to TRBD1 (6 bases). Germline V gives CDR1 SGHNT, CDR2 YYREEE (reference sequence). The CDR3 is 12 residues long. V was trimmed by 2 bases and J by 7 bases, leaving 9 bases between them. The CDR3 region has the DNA TGTGCCAGCAGCTTATGGGGGGCTGGCTACACCTTC. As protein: CASSLWGAGYTF.

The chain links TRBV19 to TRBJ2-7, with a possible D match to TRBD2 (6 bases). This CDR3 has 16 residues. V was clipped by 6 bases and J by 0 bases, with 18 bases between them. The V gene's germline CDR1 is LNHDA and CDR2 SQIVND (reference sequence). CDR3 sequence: CASSKVSGTGSYEQYF. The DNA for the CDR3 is TGTGCCAGTAGCAAGGTTAGCGGTACAGGCTCCTACGAGCAGTACTTC.

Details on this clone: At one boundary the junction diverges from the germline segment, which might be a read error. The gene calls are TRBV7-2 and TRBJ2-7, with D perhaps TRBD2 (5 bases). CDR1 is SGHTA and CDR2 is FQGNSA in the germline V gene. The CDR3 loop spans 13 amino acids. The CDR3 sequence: CASSPRERTTFNF. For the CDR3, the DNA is TGTGCCAGCAGCCCGAGGGAACGAACCACCTTCAACTTC.

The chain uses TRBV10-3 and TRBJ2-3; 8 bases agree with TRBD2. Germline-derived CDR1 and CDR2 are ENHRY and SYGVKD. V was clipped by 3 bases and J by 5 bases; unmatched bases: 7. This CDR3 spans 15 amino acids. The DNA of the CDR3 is TGTGCCATCAGTGACGTGGCGGGGGGTGGAGATACGCAGTATTTT. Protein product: CAISDVAGGGDTQYF.

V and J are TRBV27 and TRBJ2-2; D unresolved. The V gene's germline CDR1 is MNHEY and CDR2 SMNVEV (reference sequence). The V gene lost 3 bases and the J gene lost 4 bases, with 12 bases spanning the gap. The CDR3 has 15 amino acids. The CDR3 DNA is TGTGCCAGCAGTTTTTACCCTAGTATCACCGGGGAGCTGTTTTTT. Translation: CASSFYPSITGELFF.

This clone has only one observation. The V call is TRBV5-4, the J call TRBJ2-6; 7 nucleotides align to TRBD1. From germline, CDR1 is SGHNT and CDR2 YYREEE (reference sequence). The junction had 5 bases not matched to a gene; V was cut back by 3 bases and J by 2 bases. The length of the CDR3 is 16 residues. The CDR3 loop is CASSYRQGPGANVLTF. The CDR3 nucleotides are TGTGCCAGCAGCTACAGACAGGGACCTGGGGCCAACGTCCTGACTTTC.